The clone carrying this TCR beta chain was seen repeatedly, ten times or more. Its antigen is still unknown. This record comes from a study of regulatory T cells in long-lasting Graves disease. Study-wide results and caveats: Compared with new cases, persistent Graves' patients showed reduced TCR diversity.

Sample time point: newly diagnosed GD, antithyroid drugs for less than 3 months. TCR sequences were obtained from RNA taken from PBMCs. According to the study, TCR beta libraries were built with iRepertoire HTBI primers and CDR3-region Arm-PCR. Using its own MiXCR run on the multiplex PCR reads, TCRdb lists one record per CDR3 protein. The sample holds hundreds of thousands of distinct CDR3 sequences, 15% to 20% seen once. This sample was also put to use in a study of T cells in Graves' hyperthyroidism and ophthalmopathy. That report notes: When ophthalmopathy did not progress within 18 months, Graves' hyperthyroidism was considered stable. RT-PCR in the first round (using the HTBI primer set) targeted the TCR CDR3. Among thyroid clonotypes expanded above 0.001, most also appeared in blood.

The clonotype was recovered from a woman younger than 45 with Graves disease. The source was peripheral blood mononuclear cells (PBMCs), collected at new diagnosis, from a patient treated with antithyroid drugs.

The CDR3 nucleotides read TGTGCCTGGAGACAAAGCGCCGGGAGGTCCTACAATGAGCAGTTCTTC. The encoded protein is CAWRQSAGRSYNEQFF. The V call is TRBV30, the J call TRBJ2-1, with 7 bases identical to TRBD2. V shed 3 bases, J shed 1 base, and the junction held 9 bases outside the gene matches. Germline V CDR1 and CDR2: GTSNPN, SVGIG (reference sequence). The CDR3 loop spans 16 amino acids. Based on the CDR3 plus reference TRBV30 and TRBJ2-1, the full variable domain is SQTIHQWPATLVQPVGSPLSLECTVEGTSNPNLYWYRQAAGRGLQLLFYSVGIGQISSEVPQNLSASRPQDRQFILSSKKLLLSDSGFYLCAWRQSAGRSYNEQFFGPGTRLTVL.